The T cell receptor beta chain described here comes from a study of T cells in Graves' hyperthyroidism and ophthalmopathy. CDR3 length: 14 residues. V lost 7 bases and J lost 4; bases outside the gene matches: 6. The germline V gene encodes CDR1 MDHEN and CDR2 SYDVKM. The sample holds a few counts of this clonotype. It was RNA transcripts that yielded the amplified TCR beta CDR3 regions. Using the HTBI primer set, a first-round RT-PCR was run on the TCR CDR3. Each CDR3 protein gets one entry after TCRdb re-called the multiplex PCR reads with MiXCR. The repertoire holds 550,000 to 600,000 distinct CDR3 sequences, with 12% to 15% as singletons. Ophthalmopathy patients all had a Clinical Activity Score of at least 3, a NOSPECS grade of at least 4 and disease under 3 months old.

Specimen: blood. The J gene is TRBJ2-7, the V gene TRBV28; 11 nucleotides match TRBD1. The clonotype originates from a woman younger than 30 with Graves' ophthalmopathy. The DNA of the CDR3 is TGTGCCAGCAATCGAGGACAGGGGGCGTACGAGCAGTACTTC. Residues: CASNRGQGAYEQYF.